The present entry profiles one T cell receptor (beta chain) with its context. The target antigen is unknown. The data were obtained in a study of OX40 agonist ivuxolimab in advanced cancers. Trimming took 5 bases from V and 0 from J, leaving 26 bases between them. CDR1 is SGHDT and CDR2 is YYEEEE in the germline V gene. CDR3 size: 19 residues. General study results and limits: Some patients who did not respond also had low normalized T-cell clonal expansion.

Here immunoSEQ multiplex PCR was the method, and the copy in TCRdb shows in-frame clones only, minus some. The table includes tens of thousands of clones, 75% to 90% detected once. Sample: CD4+ or CD8+ T cells sorted from blood, taken in a trial of the OX40 agonist ivuxolimab. The chain employs TRBV5-6 and TRBJ1-2; D perhaps matches TRBD1 (5 bases). The clonotype was recovered from an adult with an advanced solid tumor such as melanoma, head and neck, liver or kidney cancer. The CDR3 bases are TGTGCCAGCAGGGTGGTAGATTATCGGGAAGACAGAGCTAACTATGGCTACACCTTC. Protein product: CASRVVDYREDRANYGYTF.